A selection of T cell receptor beta chains follows, all from one sample in a study of Tregs in tolerant kidney transplant recipients. Profiling relied on immunoSEQ multiplex PCR, and the TCRdb table lists in-frame clones only, not all of them. The data hold approximately 11,000 clones, with around 91% observed a single time. Their specific antigens are unknown. Sequencing used Tregs from blood cultured with allogeneic cells, obtained before the transplant. All receptors come from a human patient who received a combined kidney and bone marrow transplant. The CDR3 runs from the conserved cysteine through the conserved F or W. The D gene is left open where the match is weak. Clone size is stated in some rows and not others, as once, few, many or a class when expanded.

TRBJ2-3 | . | . | TRBV6-1 | 12 | CASSPRTDTQYF | TGTGCCAGCAGCCCCAGGACAGATACGCAGTATTTT
TRBJ2-7 | . | . | TRBV10-3 | 13 | CAISGSSQGFEYF | TGTGCCATCAGTGGTTCGTCTCAGGGGTTTGAGTACTTC
TRBJ2-1 | TRBD2 | . | TRBV5-1 | 18 | CASSLVQGAGGSYNEQFF | TGCGCCAGCAGCTTGGTCCAAGGCGCGGGAGGCTCCTACAATGAGCAGTTCTTC
TRBJ2-3 | . | . | TRBV18 | 14 | CASSVGVNTDTQYF | TGTGCCAGCTCAGTAGGGGTCAACACAGATACGCAGTATTTT
TRBJ2-1 | . | . | TRBV11-3 | 14 | CASSLLAQYNEQFF | TGTGCCAGCAGCTTATTAGCCCAGTACAATGAGCAGTTCTTC
TRBJ2-2 | TRBD1 | . | TRBV18 | 15 | CASSLTTGGTGELFF | TGTGCCAGCTCACTAACAACAGGGGGAACCGGGGAGCTGTTTTTT
TRBJ2-1 | TRBD2 | . | TRBV5-6 | 15 | CASSYVSGRRNEQFF | TGTGCCAGCAGCTACGTTAGCGGGAGAAGGAATGAGCAGTTCTTC
TRBJ2-3 | TRBD2 | . | TRBV7-2 | 12 | CASRRLADTQYF | TGTGCCAGCAGGAGACTAGCCGATACGCAGTATTTT
TRBJ2-1 | . | . | TRBV19 | 12 | CASSIHYNEQFF | TGTGCCAGTAGTATCCACTACAATGAGCAGTTCTTC
TRBJ1-1 | . | . | TRBV12-1 | 17 | CASSPIGSPSMNTEAFF | TGTGCCAGCAGCCCCATAGGATCACCGAGCATGAACACTGAAGCTTTCTTT
TRBJ2-5 | . | . | TRBV19 | 14 | CASSQTRGQETQYF | TGTGCCAGTAGCCAGACTAGGGGCCAAGAGACCCAGTACTTC
TRBJ2-2 | TRBD1 | . | TRBV5-1 | 15 | CASSLVTGDTGELFF | TGCGCCAGCAGCTTGGTAACAGGGGACACCGGGGAGCTGTTTTTT
TRBJ1-1 | . | . | TRBV7-2 | 14 | CASSLGGRNTEAFF | TGTGCCAGCAGCTTGGGGGGCCGGAACACTGAAGCTTTCTTT
TRBJ1-1 | . | . | TRBV7-2 | 15 | CASSFQDRLNTEAFF | TGTGCCAGCAGCTTCCAGGACAGACTGAACACTGAAGCTTTCTTT
TRBJ1-2 | . | . | TRBV7-9 | 14 | CASSLPGTAYGYTF | TGTGCCAGCAGCTTACCAGGGACCGCCTATGGCTACACCTTC
TRBJ2-5 | TRBD2 | . | TRBV5-1 | 14 | CASSLSGGQETQYF | TGCGCCAGCAGCTTAAGCGGGGGTCAAGAGACCCAGTACTTC
TRBJ2-7 | TRBD1 | . | TRBV5-3 | 15 | CASSLDRGSSYEQYF | TGTGCCAGCAGCTTGGACAGGGGGAGCTCCTACGAGCAGTACTTC
TRBJ2-3 | . | . | TRBV7-2 | 14 | CASSLVRSTDTQYF | TGTGCCAGCAGCTTAGTGCGGAGCACAGATACGCAGTATTTT
TRBJ1-1 | . | . | TRBV27 | 13 | CASSFLQNTEAFF | TGTGCCAGCAGTTTTCTGCAGAACACTGAAGCTTTCTTT
TRBJ2-7 | . | . | TRBV18 | 11 | CASSPANEQYF | TGTGCCAGCTCACCAGCCAACGAGCAGTACTTC
TRBJ2-7 | TRBD2 | . | TRBV7-2 | 15 | CASSRTSGSTYEQYF | TGTGCCAGCAGCCGGACTAGCGGGAGTACCTACGAGCAGTACTTC
TRBJ1-2 | . | . | TRBV7-8 | 12 | CASSFRGYGYTF | TGTGCCAGCAGCTTTCGGGGTTATGGCTACACCTTC
TRBJ1-1 | . | . | TRBV6-5 | 14 | CASSYSFYPRKAFF | TGTGCCAGCAGTTACTCTTTCTATCCACGCAAAGCTTTCTTT
TRBJ2-7 | TRBD2 | . | TRBV10-3 | 13 | CAVMSSGSDEQYF | TGTGCCGTGATGAGTAGCGGGAGCGACGAGCAGTACTTC
TRBJ2-7 | TRBD2 | . | TRBV7-9 | 17 | CASRLSSGRAETYEQYF | TGTGCCAGCAGACTCTCTAGCGGGAGGGCCGAAACCTACGAGCAGTACTTC
TRBJ2-5 | TRBD1 | . | TRBV9 | 15 | CASSPQTGDQETQYF | TGTGCCAGCAGCCCCCAGACAGGGGACCAAGAGACCCAGTACTTC
TRBJ2-5 | TRBD2 | . | TRBV15 | 15 | CATSRVSAGGETQYF | TGTGCCACCAGCAGAGTATCGGCGGGAGGAGAGACCCAGTACTTC
TRBJ2-5 | . | . | TRBV4-2 | 11 | CASRGVGTQYF | TGTGCCAGCAGGGGGGTGGGGACCCAGTACTTC
TRBJ2-5 | TRBD2 | . | TRBV5-5 | 15 | CASSATSAQPETQYF | TGTGCCAGCAGCGCGACTAGCGCTCAACCAGAGACCCAGTACTTC
TRBJ2-7 | . | . | TRBV4-2 | 17 | CASSQDSTGPRSYEQYF | TGTGCCAGCAGCCAAGATTCTACAGGTCCGAGGTCCTACGAGCAGTACTTC
TRBJ1-1 | . | . | TRBV9 | 13 | CASSVSGNTEAFF | TGTGCCAGCAGCGTAAGCGGGAACACTGAAGCTTTCTTT
TRBJ2-1 | . | . | TRBV7-9 | 19 | CASSPIYFRGGLRYNEQFF | TGTGCCAGCAGCCCCATTTATTTCAGGGGGGGCTTGCGGTACAATGAGCAGTTCTTC
TRBJ2-5 | . | . | TRBV9 | 14 | CASSPGVFRETQYF | TGTGCCAGCAGCCCAGGGGTTTTCAGGGAGACCCAGTACTTC
TRBJ1-5 | . | few | TRBV7-2 | 13 | CASSPQGIQPQHF | TGTGCCAGCAGCCCTCAGGGTATTCAGCCCCAGCATTTT
TRBJ2-2 | TRBD2 | . | TRBV7-2 | 15 | CASSLLSGRSGELFF | TGTGCCAGCAGCCTCCTTAGCGGGAGATCCGGGGAGCTGTTTTTT
TRBJ2-7 | . | . | TRBV18 | 13 | CASSPRQHYEQYF | TGTGCCAGCTCACCACGACAGCACTACGAGCAGTACTTC
TRBJ1-2 | . | . | TRBV30 | 13 | CAWSIAPGVGYTF | TGTGCCTGGAGCATAGCCCCGGGTGTGGGCTACACCTTC
TRBJ1-2 | TRBD1 | . | TRBV7-3 | 16 | CASSPNPGQGAGGYTF | TGTGCCAGCAGCCCCAATCCGGGACAGGGGGCAGGCGGCTACACCTTC